This paragraph reports one T cell receptor (beta chain). Germline CDR1 is LGHNA and CDR2 is YSLEER. This CDR3 contains 15 residues. V was clipped by 4 bases and J by 4 bases, with 16 bases between them. This sample was taken from a study of T-cell reconstitution after alpha-beta-depleted transplantation in children. Unique molecular identifiers were incorporated during preparation of the TCRbeta library. MiXCR, run by TCRdb on the PCR reads, gives a single entry per CDR3 protein. This table has about 360,000 distinct CDR3 sequences, 10% to 15% appearing once. The input for sequencing was PBMCs, taken from the stem cell graft. The rearrangement links TRBV4-3 to TRBJ1-1; D not certain. The clonotype originates from a human donor who donated a stem cell graft to a child with Fanconi anemia. The CDR3 DNA follows: TGCGCCAGCAGCCCTTCCTGGGTTCGAGGCACTGAAGCTTTCTTT. It is translated as CASSPSWVRGTEAFF.